The rows below give T cell receptor beta chains drawn from one sample of a study of vaccination effects on CD4 cells after COVID-19. No antigens are known for them. Sequenced by immunoSEQ multiplex PCR; TCRdb stores in-frame clones only, minus some. Here the sample spans fewer than 25,000 clones, 70% to 80% being singletons. Specimen: CD4+ T cells from PBMCs cultured with HCoV-OC43 spike peptides, collected before COVID-19 vaccination. The receptors come from a human donor who received a COVID-19 vaccine. CDR3s include the opening cysteine and the closing phenylalanine or tryptophan. A D gene is named only where the DNA matches it firmly. Clone size appears in some rows only: once, few, many, or a class for an expanded clone.

J gene | clone size | D gene | V gene | CDR3 protein | CDR3 DNA
TRBJ2-3 | - | - | TRBV5-1 | CASSLAMFVGGTDTQYF | TGCGCCAGCAGCTTGGCCATGTTCGTAGGGGGCACAGATACGCAGTATTTT
TRBJ1-2 | - | - | TRBV30 | CAWSVLGFDGYTF | TGTGCCTGGAGCGTCCTAGGGTTTGATGGCTACACCTTC
TRBJ2-1 | once | - | TRBV14 | CASSQDRIRGYNEQFF | TGTGCCAGCAGCCAAGATCGAATCAGGGGTTACAATGAGCAGTTCTTC
TRBJ1-1 | - | TRBD1 | TRBV10-2 | CASSDRGRGYTEAFF | TGCGCCAGCAGTGACAGGGGGCGCGGGTACACTGAAGCTTTCTTT
TRBJ1-5 | - | TRBD1 | TRBV6-7 | CASERQGKWNQPQHF | TGTGCCAGCGAACGACAGGGAAAATGGAATCAGCCCCAGCATTTT
TRBJ2-2 | - | TRBD2 | TRBV9 | CASSPGGSGGRAGGELFF | TGTGCCAGCAGCCCAGGTGGTAGCGGGGGGCGAGCTGGCGGGGAGCTGTTTTTT
TRBJ1-6 | - | TRBD1 | TRBV7-7 | CASSYRSGGNSPLHF | TGTGCCAGCAGCTACAGATCAGGGGGTAATTCACCCCTCCACTTT
TRBJ2-5 | - | - | TRBV10-1 | CASSEGSAGQETQYF | TGCGCCAGCAGTGAAGGTTCGGCAGGGCAAGAGACCCAGTACTTC
TRBJ1-5 | once | - | TRBV5-4 | CASSLAGQPQHF | TGTGCCAGCAGCTTGGCCGGTCAGCCCCAGCATTTT
TRBJ2-5 | - | - | TRBV19 | CASMGQGEVETQYF | TGTGCCAGTATGGGCCAGGGAGAGGTTGAGACCCAGTACTTC
TRBJ1-2 | - | TRBD1 | TRBV12-3/TRBV12-4 | CASSLGGQVNF | TGTGCCAGCAGTTTAGGGGGACAGGTTAACTTC
TRBJ2-2 | few | - | TRBV9 | CASSVVNSGTGELFF | TGTGCCAGCAGCGTAGTAAATAGTGGCACCGGGGAGCTGTTTTTT
TRBJ1-1 | - | - | TRBV6-4 | CASSRDTNTEAFF | TGTGCCAGCAGCCGGGACACGAACACTGAAGCTTTCTTT
TRBJ2-1 | - | - | TRBV9 | CASSVNSGSNEQFF | TGTGCCAGCAGCGTAAATTCTGGCTCCAATGAGCAGTTCTTC
TRBJ2-1 | - | TRBD2 | TRBV15 | CATGLAGRSIWFF | TGTGCCACAGGTCTAGCGGGGCGGTCGATCTGGTTCTTC
TRBJ2-1 | few | - | TRBV6-5 | CAISTWDALYNEQFF | TGTGCCATATCGACCTGGGACGCGCTTTACAATGAGCAGTTCTTC